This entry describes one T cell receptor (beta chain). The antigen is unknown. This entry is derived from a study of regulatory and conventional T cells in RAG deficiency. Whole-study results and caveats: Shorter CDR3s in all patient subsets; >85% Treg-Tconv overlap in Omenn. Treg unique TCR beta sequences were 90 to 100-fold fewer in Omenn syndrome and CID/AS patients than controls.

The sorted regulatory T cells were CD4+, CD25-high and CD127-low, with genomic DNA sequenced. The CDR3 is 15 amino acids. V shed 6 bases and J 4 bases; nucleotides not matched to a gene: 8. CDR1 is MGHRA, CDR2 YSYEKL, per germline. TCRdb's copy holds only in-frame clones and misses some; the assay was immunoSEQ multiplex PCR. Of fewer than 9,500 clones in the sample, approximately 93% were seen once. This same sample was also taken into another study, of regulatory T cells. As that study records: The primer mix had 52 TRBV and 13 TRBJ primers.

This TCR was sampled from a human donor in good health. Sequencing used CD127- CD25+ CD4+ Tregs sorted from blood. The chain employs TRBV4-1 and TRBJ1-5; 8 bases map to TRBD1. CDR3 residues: CASRARDRPNQPQHF. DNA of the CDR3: TGCGCCAGCAGAGCCCGGGACAGGCCAAATCAGCCCCAGCATTTT.